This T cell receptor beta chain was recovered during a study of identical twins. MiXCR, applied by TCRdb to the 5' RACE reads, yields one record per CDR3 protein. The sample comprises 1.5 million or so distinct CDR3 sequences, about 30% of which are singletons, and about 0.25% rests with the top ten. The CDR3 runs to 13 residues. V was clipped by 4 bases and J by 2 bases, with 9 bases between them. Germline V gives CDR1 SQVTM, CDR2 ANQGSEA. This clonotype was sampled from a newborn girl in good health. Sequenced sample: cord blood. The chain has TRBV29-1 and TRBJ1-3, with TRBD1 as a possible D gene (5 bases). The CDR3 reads CSVGQSPGNTIYF. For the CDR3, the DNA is TGCAGCGTTGGACAGTCTCCTGGAAACACCATATATTTT.